The clone carrying this T cell receptor (beta chain) occurred many times. What it recognizes is unknown. For TCR beta, libraries came from iRepertoire HTBI primers and Arm-PCR of CDR3 regions. MiXCR, applied by TCRdb to the multiplex PCR reads, yields one record per CDR3 protein. Altogether around 450,000 distinct CDR3 sequences are present, 16% being singletons, with the ten largest covering more than 10%. The source of the sample is a study of regulatory T cells in long-lasting Graves disease. Time point noted: newly diagnosed GD, antithyroid drugs for less than 3 months. RNA isolated from PBMCs was used to make the TCR library. The CDR3 contains 13 residues. CDR1 and CDR2 from the germline V gene are SGHTA and FQGNSA. V was trimmed by 4 bases and J by 4 bases, leaving 10 bases between them. Study observations and caveats: With under 3,500 shared public clonotypes, persistent patients exceeded new patients, who shared about a thousand. When disease was persistent, TRBV28, TRBJ1-2 and TRBJ2-5 were the favored segments.

In addition, the sample was reused for a study of T cells in Graves' hyperthyroidism and ophthalmopathy. That source reports: First-round RT-PCR of the TCR CDR3 relied on the HTBI primer set. Most clonotypes expanded in the thyroid (above 0.001) were also present in blood.

The sample here was peripheral blood mononuclear cells (PBMCs), taken at new diagnosis, from a patient treated with antithyroid drugs. The receptor was isolated from a man aged 35-49 years with Graves disease. The chain combines TRBV7-2 with TRBJ1-1, with D maybe TRBD1 (5 bases). DNA for the CDR3: TGTGCCAGCAGCTGGACATATAGCACTGAAGCTTTCTTT. It codes for CASSWTYSTEAFF. Drawing the rest from reference TRBV7-2 and TRBJ1-1, the complete variable domain is GAGVSQSPSNKVTEKGKDVELRCDPISGHTALYWYRQSLGQGLEFLIYFQGNSAPDKSGLPSDRFSAERTGGSVSTLTIQRTQQEDSAVYLCASSWTYSTEAFFGQGTRLTVV.